The clone carrying this T cell receptor (beta chain) was found a few times. Single viable CD3+CD4+CD8-CD45RO+ cells were sorted as the memory CD4+ T cells. This CDR3 comprises 14 residues. Trimming cost V 0 bases and J 0 bases, with 6 bases left between them. In germline, CDR1 is SGHRS, CDR2 YFSETQ. These data are taken from a study of memory CD4+ T cells and cytomegalovirus serostatus. The assay was immunoSEQ multiplex PCR, and TCRdb's table has in-frame clones only and misses some. Of about 59,000 clones in the sample, about 81% are singletons; the top ten hold about 1%. The sample comprised memory CD4+ T cells from blood. The chain has TRBV5-1 and TRBJ1-2; a weak D match, TRBD1 (5 bases). This receptor was obtained from an adult in good health and CMV-seronegative. The DNA for the CDR3 is TGCGCCAGCAGCTTGGAGACAGCTAACTATGGCTACACCTTC. Its translation is CASSLETANYGYTF.